Below, 21 T cell receptor beta chains from the same sample are listed, as sequenced in a study of cytomegalovirus exposure and HLA in healthy donors. The table came from immunoSEQ multiplex PCR; TCRdb's copy has only in-frame clones and leaves some out. The sample yields 180,000 or so clones, more than 75% seen once. The sequenced sample was PBMCs. Receptors originate from a man between 25 and 39 years old in good health and CMV-seropositive.

In regard to this clone: This sample also contains other DNA sequences that code for the same CDR3. The rearrangement links TRBV9 to TRBJ2-1, with 15 bases matching TRBD2. The germline CDR1 and CDR2 sequences are SGDLS and YYNGEE. The CDR3 has 18 residues. Germline trimming cut 4 bases from V and 1 base from J; bases unmatched to any gene: 6. CDR3: CASSRGLAGGLSYNEQFF. The CDR3 nucleotides read TGTGCCAGCAGCCGTGGACTAGCGGGGGGGTTGTCCTACAATGAGCAGTTCTTC.

This rearrangement joins TRBV4-1 to TRBJ2-2, with D hard to call. This CDR3 spans 14 amino acids. Between the trimmed V and J ends, which lost 3 bases and 2 bases, there was a span of 7 bases. CDR1 MGHRA and CDR2 YSYEKL come from the germline V gene. CDR3 protein: CASSQYKNTGELFF. The DNA for the CDR3 is TGCGCCAGCAGCCAGTACAAAAACACCGGGGAGCTGTTTTTT.

The V call is TRBV6-5, the J call TRBJ1-1; D might be TRBD1 (5 bases). Trimming shortened V by 6 bases and J by 0 bases, and 8 bases separated the two germline ends. CDR1 is MNHEY, CDR2 SVGAGI, per germline. This CDR3 has 13 residues. CDR3 protein: CASSRQMNTEAFF. CDR3 nucleotides: TGTGCCAGCAGCCGACAGATGAACACTGAAGCTTTCTTT.

This clone was seen just once. Distinct nucleotide sequences in the sample also encode this CDR3. The rearrangement links TRBV5-1 to TRBJ2-5; 9 bases fit TRBD1. This CDR3 has 14 amino acids. The germline gives CDR1 SGHRS, CDR2 YFSETQ. J was trimmed by 5 bases and V by 0 bases; bases with no gene match: 2. The CDR3 nucleotides are TGCGCCAGCAGCTTGGGCGGACAGGGGGAGACCCAGTACTTC. Translating gives CASSLGGQGETQYF. The full variable domain, completed using reference TRBV5-1 and TRBJ2-5, is KAGVTQTPRYLIKTRGQQVTLSCSPISGHRSVSWYQQTPGQGLQFLFEYFSETQRNKGNFPGRFSGRQFSNSRSEMNVSTLELGDSALYLCASSLGGQGETQYFGPGTRLLVL.

The chain joins TRBV4-1 to TRBJ2-7; 7 bases align to TRBD2. CDR1 and CDR2 from the germline V gene are MGHRA and YSYEKL. This CDR3 region has 19 residues. With 0 bases clipped from V and 3 bases from J, the junction kept 17 bases outside the gene matches. The CDR3 sequence: CASSQDTEPWGGRLYEQYF. DNA of the CDR3: TGCGCCAGCAGCCAAGATACCGAGCCTTGGGGCGGGAGACTCTACGAGCAGTACTTC.

The chain has TRBV5-1 and TRBJ1-5; the match to TRBD1 covers 7 bases. V dropped 4 bases and J dropped 5; count of bases not matched to a gene: 6. From germline, CDR1 is SGHRS and CDR2 YFSETQ. The CDR3 loop spans 14 amino acids. CDR3 protein: CASSPDRADQPQHF. In nucleotides, the CDR3 is TGCGCCAGCAGCCCCGACAGGGCGGATCAGCCCCAGCATTTT.

This sequence joins TRBV10-3 and TRBJ1-1; D perhaps matches TRBD1 (5 bases). This CDR3 spans 14 amino acids. The germline CDR1 and CDR2 sequences are ENHRY and SYGVKD. Between the trimmed V and J ends, which lost 3 bases and 1 base, there was a span of 9 bases. CDR3 sequence reads: CAISERGSNTEAFF. CDR3 nucleotides: TGTGCCATCAGTGAAAGGGGATCGAACACTGAAGCTTTCTTT.

The rearrangement uses TRBV7-2 and TRBJ1-5; D is possibly TRBD1 (5 bases). V dropped 5 bases and J dropped 2 bases, with 7 bases sitting between them. The germline V gene encodes CDR1 SGHTA and CDR2 FQGNSA. The CDR3 runs to 13 residues. CDR3 in amino acids: CASSPQGNQPQHF. The CDR3 DNA sequence: TGTGCCAGCAGCCCACAGGGCAATCAGCCCCAGCATTTT.

The chain joins TRBV5-1 to TRBJ2-7, with TRBD1 identical over 10 bases. Germline assignment: CDR1 SGHRS and CDR2 YFSETQ. The CDR3 covers 15 residues. J gave up 5 bases and V 6 bases, and 11 bases lay outside the gene matches. The CDR3 nucleotides read TGCGCCAGCACCCCCCCCGGGACAGGGGTAAACGAGCAGTACTTC. Protein: CASTPPGTGVNEQYF. The entire variable domain, with the rest obtained from reference TRBV5-1 and TRBJ2-7, is as follows: KAGVTQTPRYLIKTRGQQVTLSCSPISGHRSVSWYQQTPGQGLQFLFEYFSETQRNKGNFPGRFSGRQFSNSRSEMNVSTLELGDSALYLCASTPPGTGVNEQYFGPGTRLTVT.

The chain couples TRBV7-2 to TRBJ2-7; the match to TRBD1 covers 9 bases. Germline loops: CDR1 SGHTA, CDR2 FQGNSA. This CDR3 contains 15 residues. J gave up 2 bases and V 5 bases, and 7 bases lay outside the gene matches. DNA for the CDR3: TGTGCCAGCAGCCGCGTGGGACAGGGTCCCTACGAGCAGTACTTC. Protein product: CASSRVGQGPYEQYF.

For the CDR3, the DNA is TGTGCCAGCAGTCCAGGACAGGGAAGTGGAAACACCATATATTTT. It specifies CASSPGQGSGNTIYF. The V call is TRBV28, the J call TRBJ1-3; TRBD1 agrees at 8 bases. V shed 5 bases, J shed 3 bases, and the junction held 6 bases outside the gene matches. The CDR3 sequence is 15 residues long. The germline CDR1 and CDR2 sequences are MDHEN and SYDVKM.

The V gene is TRBV15, the J gene TRBJ1-1; a weak D match, TRBD1 (5 bases). V was clipped by 1 base and J by 3 bases, with 9 bases between them. The CDR3 has 14 residues. The germline CDR1 and CDR2 sequences are LNHNV and YYDKDF (reference sequence). This CDR3 reads CATSRGGADTEAFF. CDR3 sequence (DNA): TGTGCCACCAGCAGAGGCGGGGCTGACACTGAAGCTTTCTTT.

The chain recombines TRBV27 with TRBJ1-5, with a possible D match to TRBD1 (6 bases). CDR1 is MNHEY, CDR2 SMNVEV, per germline (reference sequence). This CDR3 has 13 residues. The germline V and J ends were trimmed by 11 bases and 4 bases, with 15 bases remaining between them. The CDR3 region is CAGTRTANQPQHF. For the CDR3, the DNA is TGTGCCGGAACTCGGACAGCTAATCAGCCCCAGCATTTT.

The rearrangement uses TRBV28 and TRBJ1-5; D perhaps matches TRBD1 (6 bases). Germline lookup yields CDR1 MDHEN and CDR2 SYDVKM. The length of the CDR3 is 15 residues. The V gene lost 3 bases and the J gene lost 7 bases, with 16 bases spanning the gap. DNA of the CDR3: TGTGCCAGCAGTTTGGCAGGGGACTCAATACAGCCCCAGCATTTT. The encoded protein is CASSLAGDSIQPQHF.

CDR3 DNA: TGTGCCAGCAGCTCCACCGTAGGGGCCCAAGAGACCCAGTACTTC. It codes for CASSSTVGAQETQYF. The J gene is TRBJ2-5, the V gene TRBV7-9; maybe TRBD1 (5 bases). This CDR3 is built from 15 residues. Trimming took 4 bases from V and 1 from J, leaving 13 bases between them. Germline loops: CDR1 SEHNR, CDR2 FQNEAQ (reference sequence). Complete variable domain (other parts from reference TRBV7-9 and TRBJ2-5): DTGVSQNPRHKITKRGQNVTFRCDPISEHNRLYWYRQTLGQGPEFLTYFQNEAQLEKSRLLSDRFSAERPKGSFSTLEIQRTEQGDSAMYLCASSSTVGAQETQYFGPGTRLLVL.

The rearrangement links TRBV7-9 to TRBJ2-3; D unclear. CDR3 size: 11 residues. Looked up from germline, CDR1 is SEHNR and CDR2 is FQNEAQ (reference sequence). Trimming left V 8 bases short and J 0 bases short, with 3 bases between. The CDR3 DNA reads TGTGCCAGCGGGAGCACAGATACGCAGTATTTT. This gives the protein CASGSTDTQYF.

The chain couples TRBV5-1 to TRBJ2-5; D remains unclear. The CDR3 length is 12 residues. Trimming cost V 0 bases and J 4 bases, with 4 bases left between them. Germline CDR1 SGHRS, CDR2 YFSETQ. The CDR3 nucleotides read TGCGCCAGCAGCTTGGAAGGAGAGACCCAGTACTTC. It encodes CASSLEGETQYF.

The chain recombines TRBV18 with TRBJ2-1; the match to TRBD1 covers 9 bases. In germline, CDR1 is KGHSH, CDR2 LQKENI. The CDR3 runs 17 residues. Trimming took 3 bases from V and 8 from J; bases not matched to a gene: 14. The CDR3 nucleotides read TGTGCCAGCTCACCCCCCTCCGGGACAGGGAAGTTCGATGAGCAGTTCTTC. Protein: CASSPPSGTGKFDEQFF.

The V and J genes are TRBV25-1 and TRBJ1-2; 10 nucleotides align to TRBD1. Germline CDR1 is MGHDK and CDR2 is SYGVNS. The CDR3 runs to 12 residues. This CDR3 reads CATPGDRGGYTF. CDR3 DNA sequence: TGTGCAACTCCCGGGGACAGGGGTGGCTACACCTTC.

The chain employs TRBV9 and TRBJ2-2; possibly TRBD2 for D (6 bases). Germline CDR1 SGDLS, CDR2 YYNGEE. V lost 5 bases and J 4 bases, leaving 9 bases between the germline ends. The CDR3 length is 13 residues. CDR3 sequence reads: CASREGTTGELFF. The CDR3 DNA sequence: TGTGCCAGCAGGGAGGGGACCACCGGGGAGCTGTTTTTT.

The genes are TRBV6-4 and TRBJ2-1; D unresolved. Germline V CDR1 and CDR2: MRHNA, SNTAGT. The CDR3 is made up of 17 amino acids. Between the trimmed V and J ends, which lost 2 bases and 2 bases, there was a span of 16 bases. CDR3 sequence (DNA): TGTGCCAGCAGTGACCCGCTGGCGTCTTTTGCCTACAATGAGCAGTTCTTC. Translating it yields CASSDPLASFAYNEQFF.